Each of the 17 T cell receptor beta chains below was sequenced from the same sample in a study of tissue T cells after allogeneic stem cell transplantation. Stated time point: mouse harvest day 7 after allogeneic transplant. Each mouse received 10^7 T-cell-depleted marrow cells plus 10^6 splenic CD5+ T cells by tail vein. Here immunoSEQ multiplex PCR was the method, and the copy in TCRdb shows in-frame clones only, minus some. Here the sample spans roughly 9,500 clones, around 45% being singletons. What was sequenced was gut tissue. These receptors were collected from a female BALB/c mouse given C57BL/6 T cells with graft-versus-host disease after an allogeneic hematopoietic cell transplant.

Notes on this clone: Gene and germline names: mouse. The missing CDR3 end, 1 residue past where the read stops, is filled in from the germline J gene. The chain joins TRBV5 to TRBJ1-2, with no clear D. Germline V gives CDR1 LGHNA, CDR2 YNLKQL (reference sequence). The CDR3 spans 14 residues. V gave up 1 base and J gave up 0 bases, with 6 bases separating them. CDR3 loop: CASSQGQANSDYTF. The DNA read from the CDR3 is TGTGCCAGCAGCCAAGGACAAGCAAACTCCGACTACACC.

Points on this clone: Germline and genes here are mouse. The sequenced fragment ends 1 residue before the CDR3 boundary, so the rest is inferred from the germline J gene. This sequence joins TRBV12-2 and TRBJ2-5; TRBD1 agrees at 11 bases. The CDR3 has 16 residues. J was trimmed by 2 bases and V by 2 bases; bases with no gene match: 5. Germline assignment: CDR1 SGHLS and CDR2 HYDKME. The DNA read from the CDR3 is TGTGCCAGCTCTCGCGGGACAGGGGGAGGCCAAGACACCCAGTAC. This encodes CASSRGTGGGQDTQY. The CDR3 in its entirety is CASSRGTGGGQDTQYF.

Turning to this clone: Gene labels here are mouse ones. The read halts 1 residue ahead of the CDR3 end, with the missing end drawn from the germline J gene. The chain uses TRBV23 and TRBJ1-2. CDR3 length: 15 residues. CDR1 is KGHTA and CDR2 is FQNQQP in the germline V gene. Here the CDR3 reads CSSSQFGGRRSDYTF. The CDR3 DNA, read in part, is TGCTCCAGCAGTCAATTTGGGGGGCGTCGATCCGACTACACC.

Comments on this clone: Mouse gene names apply. The CDR3 extends 1 residue past the end of the read, so its final part is completed from the germline J gene. The chain carries TRBV23 and TRBJ1-1; whether TRBD1, the table's D call, matches the DNA was not checked. The CDR3 is made up of 15 amino acids. CDR1 and CDR2 (germline): KGHTA, FQNQQP. CDR3 bases read: TGCTCCAGCAGTCTCGACAGGGGTGCAAACACAGAAGTCTTC. As protein: CSSSLDRGANTEVF. In full, the CDR3 reads CSSSLDRGANTEVFF. The complete variable domain, with remaining parts taken from reference TRBV23 and TRBJ1-1, reads DAAVTQKPRYLIKMKGQEAEMKCIPEKGHTAVFWYQQKQSKELKFLIYFQNQQPLDQIDMVKERFSAVCPSSSLCSLGIRTCEAEDSALYLCSSSLDRGANTEVFFGKGTRLTVV.

Regarding this clone: All gene names here are mouse names. Incomplete CDR3 DNA: TGTGCCAGCAGTCGGGACAGGGGGAACTCCGACTACACC. This gives the protein CASSRDRGNSDYT. The entire CDR3 is CASSRDRGNSDYTF. The chain uses TRBV26 and TRBJ1-2; 11 nucleotides match TRBD1. Read coverage stops 1 residue before the CDR3 terminus; the germline J gene supplies the remainder. Germline V lookup: CDR1 KGHPV, CDR2 FQNQEV (reference sequence). The CDR3 loop spans 14 amino acids. V lost 4 bases and J lost 2; bases outside the gene matches: 0.

Remarks on this clone: Mouse gene names and germline throughout. The missing CDR3 end, 1 residue past where the read stops, is filled in from the germline J gene. The genes are TRBV3 and TRBJ2-5; TRBD2 aligns across 8 bases. Trimming cost V 3 bases and J 7 bases; bases outside gene matches: 6. The CDR3 totals 14 residues. From germline, CDR1 is SNHLY and CDR2 FYNGKV (reference sequence). Incomplete CDR3 DNA: TGTGCCAGCAGCTTTCGCTGGGGGGCGAACACCCAGTAC. Its translation is CASSFRWGANTQY. The CDR3 reads in full as CASSFRWGANTQYF.

Points on this clone: Mouse names are used for the genes. The read ends 1 residue shy of where the CDR3 ends; the end is completed using the germline J gene. V gene TRBV16 combines with J gene TRBJ2-7; unclear D gene. Germline loops: CDR1 SGHSA, CDR2 FRNQAP. CDR3 length: 12 residues. The ends were cut back, 0 bases at V and 5 bases at J, with 5 bases in the middle. CDR3 bases read: TGTGCAAGCAGCTTAGAGGGCAATGAACAGTAC. It is translated as CASSLEGNEQY. The whole CDR3 sequence reads CASSLEGNEQYF.

About this clone itself: Gene names follow the mouse nomenclature. The read halts 1 residue ahead of the CDR3 end, with the missing end drawn from the germline J gene. V usage is TRBV26 and J usage is TRBJ1-3, with no clear D. The CDR3 is made up of 14 amino acids. Germline V CDR1 and CDR2: KGHPV, FQNQEV (reference sequence). Trimming removed 4 bases at V and 0 bases at J, with 7 bases between. CDR3 sequence: CASSPTPSGNTLYF. The sequenced part of the CDR3 DNA is TGTGCCAGCAGTCCGACACCTTCTGGAAATACGCTCTAT. Looking up the rest from reference TRBV26 and TRBJ1-3 gives the full variable domain: NSKVIQTPRYLVKGQGQKAKMRCIPEKGHPVVFWYQQNKNNEFKFLINFQNQEVLQQIDMTEKRFSAECPSNSPCSLEIQSSEAGDSALYLCASSPTPSGNTLYFGEGSRLIVV.

As regards this clone: Gene and germline names: mouse. The read ends 1 residue early relative to the CDR3; the germline J gene fills the gap. The chain links TRBV13-2 to TRBJ2-5; 8 bases fit TRBD1. This CDR3 has 13 residues. Per germline, CDR1 NNHNN and CDR2 SYGAGS (reference sequence). Germline trimming cut 5 bases from V and 5 bases from J; bases unmatched to any gene: 4. The chain's CDR3 is CASGDRDGDTQYF. CDR3 bases read: TGTGCCAGCGGGGACAGGGATGGAGACACCCAGTAC.

This clone has a handful of counts. Gene names are mouse gene names. The read ends 1 residue early relative to the CDR3; the germline J gene fills the gap. V is TRBV17 and J is TRBJ2-1; D gene ambiguous. Between the trimmed V and J ends, which lost 2 bases and 3 bases, there was a span of 5 bases. The CDR3 loop spans 13 amino acids. Germline CDR1 MNHDT, CDR2 YYDKIL. CDR3 residues: CASSRHFYAEQFF. The sequenced CDR3 bases are TGTGCTAGCAGTAGACATTTCTATGCTGAGCAGTTC. Full variable domain (missing parts from reference TRBV17 and TRBJ2-1): DTTVKQNPRYKLARVGKPVNLICSQTMNHDTMYWYQKKPNQAPKLLLFYYDKILNREADTFEKFQSSRPNNSFCSLYIGSAGLEYSAMYLCASSRHFYAEQFFGPGTRLTVL.

This clone was picked up a small number of times. Mouse germline and gene names are used. With the read ending 1 residue before the CDR3 end, the germline J gene is used to fill in that end. The chain uses TRBV12-2 and TRBJ2-7; D is unresolved. V was trimmed by 4 bases and J by 3 bases, leaving 12 bases between them. This CDR3 comprises 13 residues. Per the germline V gene, CDR1 is SGHLS and CDR2 is HYDKME. CDR3 region: CASSPGSFYEQYF. The covered CDR3 bases are TGTGCCAGCTCACCCGGGAGTTTCTATGAACAGTAC. The entire variable domain, with the rest obtained from reference TRBV12-2 and TRBJ2-7, is as follows: NSGVVQSPRYIIKGKGERSILKCIPISGHLSVAWYQQTQGQELKFFIQHYDKMERDKGNLPSRFSVQQFDDYHSEMNMSALELEDSAVYFCASSPGSFYEQYFGPGTRLTVL.

In this sample, this clone turned up a few times. Here the gene names and germline are mouse. From the germline J gene comes the end of the CDR3, since the read stops 1 residue before it. This chain uses TRBV2 with TRBJ1-4; D not certain. Trimming shortened V by 0 bases and J by 4 bases, and 6 bases separated the two germline ends. The CDR3 has 14 amino acids. Germline V gene lookup returns CDR1 LGHNA and CDR2 YSYQKL. The CDR3 reads CASSQDTNNERLFF. Incomplete CDR3 DNA: TGTGCCAGCAGCCAAGATACAAACAACGAAAGATTATTT.

As for this clone: The listed genes are named as in mouse. The CDR3 end is not reached by the read, which stops 1 residue before it; the germline J gene fills it in. The chain uses TRBV1 and TRBJ1-1, with D perhaps TRBD1 (5 bases). CDR1 and CDR2 from the germline V gene are NSQYPW and LRSPGD (reference sequence). V was trimmed by 0 bases and J by 6 bases, leaving 11 bases between them. The CDR3 totals 14 residues. The CDR3 reads CTCSADPGRAEVFF. Incomplete CDR3 DNA: TGCACCTGCAGTGCAGATCCGGGCAGGGCAGAAGTCTTC.

Comment on this clone: Genes and germline come from the mouse. The read terminates 1 residue before the CDR3 end, so the remaining end is supplied by the germline J gene. The chain joins TRBV26 to TRBJ2-7; tentative D call: TRBD1 (5 bases). This CDR3 has 12 residues. CDR1 is KGHPV, CDR2 FQNQEV, per germline (reference sequence). V lost 6 bases to trimming and J lost 4 bases, with 10 bases between them. The CDR3 DNA, read in part, is TGTGCCAGCAGCCTGACAGATTATGAACAGTAC. It codes for CASSLTDYEQY. The CDR3 in its entirety is CASSLTDYEQYF.

There are a few counts of this clone. Gene labels here are mouse ones. CDR3 bases read: TGTGCCAGCAGTGAGCGCAACGAAAGATTATTT. This gives the protein CASSERNERLF. The entire CDR3 sequence reads CASSERNERLFF. V and J are TRBV13-1 and TRBJ1-4; D uncertain. The read finishes 1 residue shy of the CDR3 end, and the germline J gene is used to complete it. The CDR3 runs to 12 residues. Trimming left V 2 bases short and J 4 bases short, with 3 bases between. CDR1 is NSHNY, CDR2 SYGAGN, per germline. The full variable domain, with the rest looked up from reference TRBV13-1 and TRBJ1-4, is EAAVTQSPRNKVTVTGGNVTLSCRQTNSHNYMYWYRQDTGHGLRLIHYSYGAGNLRIGDVPDGYKATRTTQEDFFLLLELASPSQTSLYFCASSERNERLFFGHGTKLSVL.

The sample holds one count of this clone. Gene names are the mouse ones. The read terminates 1 residue before the CDR3 end, so the remaining end is supplied by the germline J gene. V gene TRBV26 combines with J gene TRBJ2-4; the match to TRBD2 covers 7 bases. The V gene end was trimmed by 4 bases and the J gene end by 0 bases; junction bases not matched to a gene: 4. Germline CDR1 reads KGHPV; CDR2 reads FQNQEV (reference sequence). The CDR3 consists of 15 residues. The CDR3: CASSPDWVSQNTLYF. CDR3 DNA (partial): TGTGCCAGCAGTCCTGACTGGGTCAGTCAAAACACCTTGTAC. The variable domain in full, with the rest retrieved from reference TRBV26 and TRBJ2-4, is NSKVIQTPRYLVKGQGQKAKMRCIPEKGHPVVFWYQQNKNNEFKFLINFQNQEVLQQIDMTEKRFSAECPSNSPCSLEIQSSEAGDSALYLCASSPDWVSQNTLYFGAGTRLSVL.

There are a few counts of this clone. The genes and germline here are from mouse. The CDR3 end falls 1 residue outside the read, so it is completed with the germline J gene. This chain joins TRBV17 and TRBJ2-7; no firm D call. This CDR3 contains 11 residues. Trimming stripped 5 bases from V and 4 bases from J, with 6 bases between. Germline V gene sequence: CDR1 MNHDT, CDR2 YYDKIL. Partial CDR3 DNA: TGTGCTAGCAGTGACTTTTATGAACAGTAC. It translates to CASSDFYEQY. The whole CDR3 sequence is CASSDFYEQYF.